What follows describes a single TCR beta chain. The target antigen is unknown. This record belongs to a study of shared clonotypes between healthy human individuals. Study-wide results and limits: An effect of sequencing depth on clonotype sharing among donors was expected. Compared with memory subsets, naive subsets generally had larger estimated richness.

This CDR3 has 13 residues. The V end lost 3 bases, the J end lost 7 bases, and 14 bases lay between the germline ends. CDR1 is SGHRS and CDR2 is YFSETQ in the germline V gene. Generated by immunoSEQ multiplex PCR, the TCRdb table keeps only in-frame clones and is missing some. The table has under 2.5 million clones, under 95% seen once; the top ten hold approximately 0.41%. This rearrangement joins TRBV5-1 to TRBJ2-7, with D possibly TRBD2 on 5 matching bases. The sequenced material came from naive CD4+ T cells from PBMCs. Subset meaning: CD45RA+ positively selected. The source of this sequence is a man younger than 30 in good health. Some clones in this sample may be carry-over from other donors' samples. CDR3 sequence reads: CASSYLGSGEQYF. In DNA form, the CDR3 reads TGCGCCAGCAGCTATCTAGGCTCGGGGGAGCAGTACTTC.